These 8 T cell receptor beta chains originate from one sample sequenced in a study of cytomegalovirus exposure and HLA in healthy donors (dated by TCRdb to the late 2010s). The method was the immunoSEQ multiplex PCR assay. The multiplex PCR relied on a mix of 60 forward primers for TCR Vbeta segments and 13 reverse primers for TCR Jbeta segments. TCRdb obtained this table from immuneACCESS and retained in-frame rearrangements with V and J assigned. These tables miss some clones; where compared with another copy, unresolved V genes account for less than half of the shortfall, and the remainder is unexplained. Here the sample has approximately 190,000 clones; around 86% occur a single time. The ten largest clones add up to about 1.2% of the sample. The sequenced sample consisted of PBMCs. The receptors here all came from a man aged 25-40 years in good health and CMV-seronegative.

The chain carries TRBV6-5 and TRBJ1-6, with D possibly being TRBD1 (6 bases). The germline gives CDR1 MNHEY, CDR2 SVGAGI. The CDR3 spans 15 residues. Trimming stripped 5 bases from V and 4 bases from J, with 12 bases between. CDR3 sequence (DNA): TGTGCCAGCAGTCGTACCGGGACATATAATTCACCCCTCCACTTT. Its translation is CASSRTGTYNSPLHF.

This sequence joins TRBV5-4 and TRBJ2-2, with a tentative D call TRBD2 (6 bases). There are 13 residues in the CDR3. The V gene lost 4 bases and the J gene lost 7 bases, with 11 bases spanning the gap. Germline V CDR1 and CDR2: SGHNT, YYREEE (reference sequence). CDR3: CASSPAGIGELFF. CDR3 sequence (DNA): TGTGCCAGCAGCCCGGCGGGGATCGGGGAGCTGTTTTTT.

Regarding this clone: Sequence at one end of the junction differs from germline and may be a read error. Other DNA variants within this sample encode the same CDR3. J is TRBJ1-1 and V is TRBV19; TRBD1 agrees at 7 bases. CDR1 and CDR2 (germline): LNHDA, SQIVND (reference sequence). The CDR3 has 14 residues. The CDR3 region has the DNA TGTGCCAGTAGCATAGCACAGGGGTCGCGCGAAGCTTTCTTT. Its protein is CASSIAQGSREAFF.

The CDR3 nucleotides read TGTGCCAGCAGTTCCGTTATGTACGAGCAGTACTTC. This gives the protein CASSSVMYEQYF. This chain connects TRBV28 to TRBJ2-7; D is uncertain. The length of the CDR3 is 12 residues. The germline V gene has CDR1 MDHEN and CDR2 SYDVKM. V was trimmed by 4 bases and J by 4 bases, leaving 8 bases between them.

This clone was seen just once. The same CDR3 can be traced to other DNA sequences in this sample. This chain joins TRBV4-3 and TRBJ2-7; the D is unclear. Germline lookup yields CDR1 LGHNA and CDR2 YSLEER. CDR3 length: 13 amino acids. V shed 0 bases and J shed 3 bases, with 6 bases lying between them. The CDR3 here is CASSQDRGYEQYF. CDR3 nucleotides: TGCGCCAGCAGCCAAGATCGCGGCTACGAGCAGTACTTC.

The chain employs TRBV5-1 and TRBJ2-4; 8 bases agree with TRBD2. Trimming removed 4 bases from V and 7 bases from J; junction bases left unmatched: 10. The germline CDR1 and CDR2 sequences are SGHRS and YFSETQ. The CDR3 totals 15 residues. DNA for the CDR3: TGCGCCAGCAGCCCTTTGGGACTAGATACGAACATTCAGTACTTC. Translating gives CASSPLGLDTNIQYF.

The chain couples TRBV27 to TRBJ2-5, with 11 positions matching TRBD2. The CDR3 loop spans 16 amino acids. V was clipped by 2 bases and J by 5 bases; unmatched bases: 7. Per the germline V gene, CDR1 is MNHEY and CDR2 is SMNVEV (reference sequence). CDR3 bases: TGTGCCAGCAGTTTAGGGGTAGCGGGGGGGCAGGAGACCCAGTACTTC. Protein product: CASSLGVAGGQETQYF.

V is TRBV25-1 and J is TRBJ2-7; 9 bases are a match to TRBD1. This CDR3 has 13 residues. V lost 6 bases, J lost 1 base, and 1 base stayed unmatched. Germline CDR1 and CDR2: MGHDK and SYGVNS. CDR3 residues: CASRGQGSYEQYF. The CDR3, as DNA: TGTGCCAGCAGAGGACAGGGGTCCTACGAGCAGTACTTC.